The 23 T cell receptor beta chains presented below share a single source sample, sequenced in a study of blood T cells in healthy people across ages. With a J-beta primer mix and a sample-barcoded 5' primer, a second PCR ran about 6 to 11 cycles. One entry per CDR3 protein results from TCRdb running MiXCR on the 5' RACE reads. Of about 640,000 distinct CDR3 sequences in the sample, roughly 30% were seen once. Source material: blood. Receptor source: a woman at least 80 years old in good health.

This clonotype was seen ten or more times. V and J are TRBV3-1 and TRBJ2-6, with 12 bases that match TRBD1. The CDR3 totals 18 residues. With V trimmed by 4 bases and J by 3 bases, 7 bases remained unmatched. Germline V gene data show CDR1 as LGHDT and CDR2 as YNNKEL (reference sequence). The CDR3 sequence is CASSPMGQGASGANVLTF. In DNA form, the CDR3 reads TGTGCCAGCAGCCCTATGGGACAGGGGGCGAGTGGGGCCAACGTCCTGACTTTC. The full variable domain, with the rest looked up from reference TRBV3-1 and TRBJ2-6, is DTAVSQTPKYLVTQMGNDKSIKCEQNLGHDTMYWYKQDSKKFLKIMFSYNNKELIINETVPNRFSPKSPDKAHLNLHINSLELGDSAVYFCASSPMGQGASGANVLTFGAGSRLTVL.

V gene TRBV3-1 combines with J gene TRBJ2-1, with 10 bases fitting TRBD1. Trimming at V came to 4 bases and at J to 8 bases, leaving 5 bases not matched to a gene. The CDR3 consists of 14 residues. Germline V gene data show CDR1 as LGHDT and CDR2 as YNNKEL (reference sequence). The CDR3, as DNA: TGTGCCAGCAGCCGAGGACAGGGGGAATATGAGCAGTTCTTC. Translated, it gives CASSRGQGEYEQFF.

DNA for the CDR3: TGCAGTGCTAGAGTAGGAGGGGGGGAACTCGGCGAGCAGTACTTC. Its protein is CSARVGGGELGEQYF. The rearrangement uses TRBV20-1 and TRBJ2-7; perhaps TRBD2 as D (7 bases). V was clipped by 1 base and J by 6 bases, with 19 bases between them. Germline loops: CDR1 DFQATT, CDR2 SNEGSKA (reference sequence). The CDR3 is 15 residues long.

This clonotype was seen repeatedly, ten times or more. The chain employs TRBV3-1 and TRBJ2-3; 8 bases agree with TRBD2. Germline lookup yields CDR1 LGHDT and CDR2 YNNKEL (reference sequence). This CDR3 is 16 amino acids long. With V trimmed by 4 bases and J by 4 bases, 10 bases remained unmatched. The CDR3 loop is CASSPRAGGSSDTQYF. The CDR3, as DNA: TGTGCCAGCAGCCCCCGGGCGGGGGGATCATCAGATACGCAGTATTTT.

Only a few counts were recorded for this clonotype. V gene TRBV4-3 combines with J gene TRBJ1-1, with 7 bases lining up with TRBD1. The V gene end was trimmed by 1 base and the J gene end by 5 bases; junction bases not matched to a gene: 7. The germline gives CDR1 LGHNA, CDR2 YSLEER. This CDR3 region has 15 residues. CDR3 sequence (DNA): TGCGCCAGCAGCCAAGCTTCGACAGGGAAAACTGAAGCTTTCTTT. Protein: CASSQASTGKTEAFF.

The V call is TRBV5-1, the J call TRBJ1-2; D unresolved. Germline V gene data show CDR1 as SGHRS and CDR2 as YFSETQ. The CDR3 consists of 14 residues. V gave up 3 bases and J gave up 2 bases, with 11 bases separating them. DNA of the CDR3: TGCGCCAGCAGCTGGGAAAGCGTAAACTATGGCTACACCTTC. Translation gives CASSWESVNYGYTF.

The rearrangement links TRBV20-1 to TRBJ2-3, with 10 nucleotides matching TRBD2. Germline V gene lookup returns CDR1 DFQATT and CDR2 SNEGSKA (reference sequence). V lost 4 bases and J lost 2; bases outside the gene matches: 6. The length of the CDR3 is 15 residues. Here the CDR3 DNA reads TGCAGTGCTATTAGCGGGGGGCCTTCCACAGATACGCAGTATTTT. This sequence encodes CSAISGGPSTDTQYF.

This clonotype was observed a handful of times. A read error may explain this, as a much larger clone is one base away. The rearrangement links TRBV6-5 to TRBJ2-5; D is unresolved. Trimming pared 0 bases from V and 11 bases from J, leaving 16 bases between. The CDR3 loop spans 14 amino acids. Germline V lookup: CDR1 MNHEY, CDR2 SVGAGI. The CDR3 nucleotides are TGTGCCAGCAGTTACTCTTCCCCGCCCAATGAGCAGTACTTC. Protein: CASSYSSPPNEQYF.

This clonotype showed up many times. The J gene is TRBJ2-3, the V gene TRBV20-1; D is ambiguous. V lost 4 bases, J lost 0 bases, and 5 bases lay in between. The CDR3 runs to 12 residues. Germline CDR1 DFQATT, CDR2 SNEGSKA (reference sequence). The CDR3, as DNA: TGCAGTGCTACTCTTAGCACAGATACGCAGTATTTT. Amino acid sequence: CSATLSTDTQYF.

This clonotype occurred many times. A much larger clone sits a single nucleotide away, making a read error possible. The gene calls are TRBV5-1 and TRBJ2-2; either TRBD1 or TRBD2 may fit D (5 bases each). Germline values: CDR1 SGHRS, CDR2 YFSETQ. CDR3 length: 12 residues. The DNA of the CDR3 is TGCGCCAGCAGCTTCGGGACCGGGGAGCGGTTTTTT. Its protein product is CASSFGTGERFF.

This clonotype was recorded at least ten times. The V call is TRBV5-6, the J call TRBJ2-7; no firm D call. Between the trimmed V and J ends, which lost 4 bases and 1 base, there was a span of 12 bases. There are 14 residues in the CDR3. Germline V gene lookup returns CDR1 SGHDT and CDR2 YYEEEE. CDR3 in DNA: TGTGCCAGCAGCCCAGACGGACGGTCCTACGAGCAGTACTTC. Amino acid sequence: CASSPDGRSYEQYF.

Worth noting for this clonotype: The junction departs from germline at one end; a sequencing error may be responsible. The rearrangement uses TRBV14 and TRBJ2-5, with D possibly matching TRBD1 (6 bases). Looked up from germline, CDR1 is SGHDN and CDR2 is FVKESK. The CDR3 spans 16 residues. The CDR3 bases are TGTGCCAGCAACCAAATAACAGGGTTTGTTAAAGAGACCCAGTACTTC. Its protein product is CASNQITGFVKETQYF. Full variable domain (outside the CDR3, taken from reference TRBV14 and TRBJ2-5): EAGVTQFPSHSVIEKGQTVTLRCDPISGHDNLYWYRRVMGKEIKFLLHFVKESKQDESGMPNNRFLAERTGGTYSTLKVQPAELEDSGVYFCASNQITGFVKETQYFGPGTRLLVL.

This clonotype was observed a handful of times. V gene TRBV18 combines with J gene TRBJ2-1; 8 bases are shared with TRBD1. The trim removed 1 base at V and 8 bases at J, leaving 10 bases unmatched. Looked up from germline, CDR1 is KGHSH and CDR2 is LQKENI. This CDR3 spans 16 amino acids. The CDR3 region is CASSPQVAGQGHEQFF. The CDR3 DNA follows: TGTGCCAGCTCACCACAGGTGGCTGGACAGGGTCATGAGCAGTTCTTC.

The chain carries TRBV6-1 and TRBJ2-3; 11 nucleotides line up with TRBD2. CDR3 length: 16 residues. Germline lookup yields CDR1 MNHNS and CDR2 SASEGT. Trimming cost V 1 base and J 7 bases; bases outside gene matches: 7. The CDR3 DNA sequence: TGTGCCAGCAGTGAAGGAGTAGCGGGGGGGCCATATACGCAGTATTTT. As protein: CASSEGVAGGPYTQYF.

This clonotype was seen many times. V is TRBV27 and J is TRBJ1-1; unclear D gene. Germline V CDR1 and CDR2: MNHEY, SMNVEV (reference sequence). Trimming removed 7 bases at V and 3 bases at J, with 18 bases between. CDR3 length: 15 residues. Here the CDR3 DNA reads TGTGCCAGCACCTCCCCGTCTATCGGATACACTGAAGCTTTCTTT. Its protein is CASTSPSIGYTEAFF.

The sample holds one count of this clonotype. The chain couples TRBV7-8 to TRBJ2-4, with 9 nucleotides matching TRBD2. The end of the DNA aligns better with TRBJ2-5, so the J call may be wrong. Germline V gene lookup returns CDR1 SGHVS and CDR2 FQNEAQ. The CDR3 contains 16 residues. CDR3 coding DNA: TGTGCCAGCAACCACCAGGCGGGGGGGCCGATTGAGACCCAGTACTTC. Encoded protein: CASNHQAGGPIETQYF.

This clonotype was seen a few times. The chain has TRBV14 and TRBJ2-7; D gene unclear. CDR3 length: 15 residues. Trimming removed 1 base at V and 2 bases at J, with 12 bases between. Per germline, CDR1 SGHDN and CDR2 FVKESK. CDR3 residues: CASSQGNNPTYEQYF. The CDR3 DNA reads TGTGCCAGCAGCCAAGGCAATAATCCCACCTACGAGCAGTACTTC.

This clonotype was seen only a few times. A read error may be the cause here, since a much bigger clone is one base away. The rearrangement links TRBV9 to TRBJ1-2, with TRBD1 identical over 7 bases. V lost 3 bases, J lost 4 bases, and 9 bases stayed unmatched. The CDR3 length is 15 residues. CDR1 SGDLS and CDR2 YYNGEE come from the germline V gene. CDR3 bases: TGTGCCAGCAGCGGCGCCGGGACAGCCTCCTATGGCTACACCTTC. Amino acid sequence: CASSGAGTASYGYTF.

This clonotype was observed a handful of times. The chain carries TRBV12-3 or TRBV12-4 and TRBJ1-1, with D unclear. V lost 9 bases and J 1 base, leaving 15 bases between the germline ends. The CDR3 is made up of 14 amino acids. CDR3 sequence (DNA): TGTGCCAGTAGCCAGGCTTACTGGAACACTGAAGCTTTCTTT. Encoded protein: CASSQAYWNTEAFF.

This clonotype was observed many times. The V and J genes are TRBV20-1 and TRBJ2-1; D tentatively fits TRBD1 or TRBD2 (5 bases each). CDR1 DFQATT and CDR2 SNEGSKA come from the germline V gene (reference sequence). The germline V and J ends were trimmed by 4 bases and 3 bases, with 13 bases remaining between them. The CDR3 spans 14 residues. The CDR3 protein is CSANKRTIYNEQFF. The CDR3 DNA reads TGCAGTGCTAACAAGCGGACAATCTACAATGAGCAGTTCTTC.

This clonotype was counted only a few times. The chain couples TRBV27 to TRBJ2-4; TRBD1 or TRBD2 may be the D gene (6 bases each). The better agreement between TRBJ2-7 and the DNA end casts doubt on the J call. The CDR3 is 16 residues long. Germline V gene data show CDR1 as MNHEY and CDR2 as SMNVEV (reference sequence). CDR3 sequence reads: CASSLGPGAPSYEQYF. The DNA of the CDR3 is TGTGCCAGCAGTTTAGGCCCGGGGGCCCCTTCGTACGAGCAGTACTTC.

A remark on this clonotype: Being one base from a much bigger clone, this may be a read error. The V call is TRBV10-3, the J call TRBJ2-5; 10 bases fit TRBD1. This CDR3 spans 15 amino acids. CDR1 ENHRY and CDR2 SYGVKD come from the germline V gene. Unmatched junction bases numbered 7, after V lost 4 bases and J lost 5 bases. The CDR3 protein is CAISGPTGGGETQYF. The CDR3 DNA sequence: TGTGCCATCAGTGGGCCGACAGGGGGCGGGGAGACCCAGTACTTC.

As regards this clonotype: The junction differs from germline at one of its ends, possibly a read error. CDR3 residues: CAGSESTGNQPQHF. The CDR3 bases are TGCGCCGGCAGTGAGTCGACGGGGAATCAGCCCCAGCATTTT. The chain couples TRBV10-2 to TRBJ1-5; D is ambiguous. The CDR3 has 14 amino acids. Germline assignment: CDR1 WSHSY and CDR2 SAAADI.